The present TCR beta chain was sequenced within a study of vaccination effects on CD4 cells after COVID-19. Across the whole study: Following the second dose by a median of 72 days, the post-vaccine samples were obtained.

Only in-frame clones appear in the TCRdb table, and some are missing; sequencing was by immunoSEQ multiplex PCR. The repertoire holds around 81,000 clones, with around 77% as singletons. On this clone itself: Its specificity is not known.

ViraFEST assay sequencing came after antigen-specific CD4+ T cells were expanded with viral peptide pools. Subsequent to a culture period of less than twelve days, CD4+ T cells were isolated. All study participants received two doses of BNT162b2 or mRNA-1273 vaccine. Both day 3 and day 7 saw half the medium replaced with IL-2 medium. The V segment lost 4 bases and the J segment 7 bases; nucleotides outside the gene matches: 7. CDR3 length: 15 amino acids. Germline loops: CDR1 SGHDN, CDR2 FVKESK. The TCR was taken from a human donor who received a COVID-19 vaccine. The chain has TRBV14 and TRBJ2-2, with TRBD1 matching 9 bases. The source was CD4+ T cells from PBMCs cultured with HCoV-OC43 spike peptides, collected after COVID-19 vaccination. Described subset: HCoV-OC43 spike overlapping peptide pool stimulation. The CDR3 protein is CASSRRDRVNGELFF. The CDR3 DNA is TGTGCCAGCAGCCGCCGGGACAGGGTAAACGGGGAGCTGTTTTTT.